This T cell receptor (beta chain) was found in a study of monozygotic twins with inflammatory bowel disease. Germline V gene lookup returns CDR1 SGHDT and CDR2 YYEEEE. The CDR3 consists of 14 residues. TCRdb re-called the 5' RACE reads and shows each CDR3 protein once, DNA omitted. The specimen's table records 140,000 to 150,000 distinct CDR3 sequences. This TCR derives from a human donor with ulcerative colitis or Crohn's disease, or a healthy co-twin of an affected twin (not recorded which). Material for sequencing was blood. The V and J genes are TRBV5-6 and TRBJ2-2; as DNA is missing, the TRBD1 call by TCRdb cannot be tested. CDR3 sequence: CASEGMLRRGELFF.